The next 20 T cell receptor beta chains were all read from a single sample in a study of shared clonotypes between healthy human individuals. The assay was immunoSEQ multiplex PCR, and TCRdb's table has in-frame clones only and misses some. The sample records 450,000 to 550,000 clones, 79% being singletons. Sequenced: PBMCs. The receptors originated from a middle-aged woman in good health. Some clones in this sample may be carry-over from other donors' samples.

The CDR3 DNA reads TGTGCCAGCAGCGCCCGGGGTGCGGGAGGTAGCACAGATACGCAGTATTTT. It is translated as CASSARGAGGSTDTQYF. This chain connects TRBV5-6 to TRBJ2-3; 8 bases fit TRBD2. The CDR3 runs to 17 residues. Germline CDR1 SGHDT, CDR2 YYEEEE. Trimming took 4 bases from V and 0 from J; bases not matched to a gene: 10.

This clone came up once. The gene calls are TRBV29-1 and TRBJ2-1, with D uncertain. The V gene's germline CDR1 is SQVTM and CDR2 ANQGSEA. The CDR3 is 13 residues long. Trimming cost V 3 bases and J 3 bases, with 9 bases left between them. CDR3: CSVERRSYNEQFF. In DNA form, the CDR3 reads TGCAGCGTTGAGCGGCGCAGCTACAATGAGCAGTTCTTC.

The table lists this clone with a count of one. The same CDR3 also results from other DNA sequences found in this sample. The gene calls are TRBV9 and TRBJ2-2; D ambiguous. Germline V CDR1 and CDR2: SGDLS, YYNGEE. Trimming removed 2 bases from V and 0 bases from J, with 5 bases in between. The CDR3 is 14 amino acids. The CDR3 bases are TGTGCCAGCAGCGTGGCAGCGAACACCGGGGAGCTGTTTTTT. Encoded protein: CASSVAANTGELFF.

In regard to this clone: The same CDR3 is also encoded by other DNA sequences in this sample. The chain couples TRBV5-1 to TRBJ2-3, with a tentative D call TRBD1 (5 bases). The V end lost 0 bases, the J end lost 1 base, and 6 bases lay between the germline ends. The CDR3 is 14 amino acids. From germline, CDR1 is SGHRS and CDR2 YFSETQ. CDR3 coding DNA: TGCGCCAGCAGCTTGGAAGGGGGCACAGATACGCAGTATTTT. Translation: CASSLEGGTDTQYF. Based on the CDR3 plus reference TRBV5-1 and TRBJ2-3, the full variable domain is KAGVTQTPRYLIKTRGQQVTLSCSPISGHRSVSWYQQTPGQGLQFLFEYFSETQRNKGNFPGRFSGRQFSNSRSEMNVSTLELGDSALYLCASSLEGGTDTQYFGPGTRLTVL.

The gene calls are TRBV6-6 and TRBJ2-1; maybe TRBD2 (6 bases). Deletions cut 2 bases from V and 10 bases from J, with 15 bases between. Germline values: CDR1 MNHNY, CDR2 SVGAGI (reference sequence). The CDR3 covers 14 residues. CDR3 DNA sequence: TGTGCCAGCAGTTACGGTTACTCTGGGAGGGAGCAGTTCTTC. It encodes CASSYGYSGREQFF.

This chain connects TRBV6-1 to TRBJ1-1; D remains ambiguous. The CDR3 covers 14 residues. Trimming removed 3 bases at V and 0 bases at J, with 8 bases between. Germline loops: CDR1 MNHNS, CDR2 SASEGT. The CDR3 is CASSDRTVNTEAFF. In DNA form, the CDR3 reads TGTGCCAGCAGTGACCGGACGGTGAACACTGAAGCTTTCTTT.

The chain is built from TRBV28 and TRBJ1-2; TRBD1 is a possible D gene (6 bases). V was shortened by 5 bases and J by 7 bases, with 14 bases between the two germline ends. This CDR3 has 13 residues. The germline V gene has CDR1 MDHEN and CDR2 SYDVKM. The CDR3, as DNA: TGTGCCAGCAGTCCCGGACAGTGGGGTGGCTACACCTTC. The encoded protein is CASSPGQWGGYTF.

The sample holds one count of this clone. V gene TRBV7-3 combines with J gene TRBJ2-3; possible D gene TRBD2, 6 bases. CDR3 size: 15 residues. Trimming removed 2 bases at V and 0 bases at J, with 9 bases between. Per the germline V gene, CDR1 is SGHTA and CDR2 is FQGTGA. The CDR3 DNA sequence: TGTGCCAGCAGCTTATCGCGGGATAGCACAGATACGCAGTATTTT. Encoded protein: CASSLSRDSTDTQYF.

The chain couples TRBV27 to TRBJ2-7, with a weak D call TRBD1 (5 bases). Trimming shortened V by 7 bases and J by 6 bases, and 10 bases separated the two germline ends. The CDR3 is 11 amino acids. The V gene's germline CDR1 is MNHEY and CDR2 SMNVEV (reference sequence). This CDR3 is CASKGIREQYF. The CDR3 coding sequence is TGTGCCAGCAAGGGGATACGCGAGCAGTACTTC.

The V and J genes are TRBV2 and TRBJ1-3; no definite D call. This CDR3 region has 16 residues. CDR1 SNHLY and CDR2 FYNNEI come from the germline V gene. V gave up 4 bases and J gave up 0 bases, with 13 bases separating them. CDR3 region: CASSVRILSSGNTIYF. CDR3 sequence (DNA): TGTGCCAGCAGTGTCCGGATTCTGAGCTCTGGAAACACCATATATTTT.

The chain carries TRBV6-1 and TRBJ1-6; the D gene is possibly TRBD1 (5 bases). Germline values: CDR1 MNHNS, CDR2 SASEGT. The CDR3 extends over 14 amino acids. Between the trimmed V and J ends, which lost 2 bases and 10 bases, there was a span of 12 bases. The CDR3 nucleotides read TGTGCCAGCAGTGAACAGGGACCCGGGTCACCCCTCCACTTT. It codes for CASSEQGPGSPLHF.

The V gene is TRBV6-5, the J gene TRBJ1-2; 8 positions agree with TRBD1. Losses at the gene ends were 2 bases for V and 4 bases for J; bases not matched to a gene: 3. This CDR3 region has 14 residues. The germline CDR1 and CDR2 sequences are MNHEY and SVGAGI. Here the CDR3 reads CASSYGQGGYGYTF. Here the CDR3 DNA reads TGTGCCAGCAGTTACGGACAGGGCGGCTATGGCTACACCTTC.

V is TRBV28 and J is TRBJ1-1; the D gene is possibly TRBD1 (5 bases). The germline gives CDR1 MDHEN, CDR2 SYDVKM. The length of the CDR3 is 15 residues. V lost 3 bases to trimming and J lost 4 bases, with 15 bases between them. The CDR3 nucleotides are TGTGCCAGCAGTTTTGGGAGGGGTGGGGGCACTGAAGCTTTCTTT. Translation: CASSFGRGGGTEAFF.

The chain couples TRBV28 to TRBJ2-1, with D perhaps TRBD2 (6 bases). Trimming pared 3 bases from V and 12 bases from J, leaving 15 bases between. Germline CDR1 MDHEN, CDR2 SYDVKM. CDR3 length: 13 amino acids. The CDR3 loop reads CASSLPGSIVQFF. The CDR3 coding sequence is TGTGCCAGCAGTTTGCCCGGGAGTATCGTGCAGTTCTTC.

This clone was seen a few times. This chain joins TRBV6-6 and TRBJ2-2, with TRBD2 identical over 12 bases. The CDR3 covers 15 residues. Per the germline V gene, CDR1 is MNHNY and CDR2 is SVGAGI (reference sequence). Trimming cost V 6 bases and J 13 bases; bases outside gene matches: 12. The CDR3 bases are TGTGCCAGCAGCCCCCTAGCGGGAGGGCCTTCGGGGCTGTTTTTT. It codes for CASSPLAGGPSGLFF.

The chain's CDR3 is CASSYLGQPQHF. The CDR3 region has the DNA TGTGCCAGCAGTTACTTGGGTCAGCCCCAGCATTTT. The chain carries TRBV6-6 and TRBJ1-5, with no clear D. V was cut by 1 base and J by 6 bases, with 4 bases left in between. Germline V gene lookup returns CDR1 MNHNY and CDR2 SVGAGI (reference sequence). This CDR3 spans 12 amino acids.

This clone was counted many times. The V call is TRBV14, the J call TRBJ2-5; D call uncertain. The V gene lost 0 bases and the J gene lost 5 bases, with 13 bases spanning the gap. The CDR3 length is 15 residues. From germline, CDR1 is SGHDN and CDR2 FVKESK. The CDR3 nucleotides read TGTGCCAGCAGCCAAGATAACGCCAACCGGGAGACCCAGTACTTC. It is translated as CASSQDNANRETQYF.

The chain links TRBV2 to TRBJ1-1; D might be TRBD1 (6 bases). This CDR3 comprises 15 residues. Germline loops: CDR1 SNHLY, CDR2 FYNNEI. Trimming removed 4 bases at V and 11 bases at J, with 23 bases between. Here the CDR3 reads CASSASAWGGRGAFF. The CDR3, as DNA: TGTGCCAGCAGTGCTTCCGCCTGGGGGGGGCGTGGGGCTTTCTTT.

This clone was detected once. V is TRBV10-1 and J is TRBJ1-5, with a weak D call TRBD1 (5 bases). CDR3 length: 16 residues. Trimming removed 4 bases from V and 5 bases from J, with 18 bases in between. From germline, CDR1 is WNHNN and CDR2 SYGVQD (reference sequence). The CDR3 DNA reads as TGCGCCAGCAGTGGCCCGTGGGCCCCGGGGGATCAGCCCCAGCATTTT. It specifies CASSGPWAPGDQPQHF.

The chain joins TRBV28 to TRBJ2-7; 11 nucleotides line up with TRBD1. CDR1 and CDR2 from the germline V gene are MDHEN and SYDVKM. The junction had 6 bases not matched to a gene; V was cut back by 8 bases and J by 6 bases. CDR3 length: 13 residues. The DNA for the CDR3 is TGTGCCAGCGCGGGACAGGGGGTTTCCGAGCAGTACTTC. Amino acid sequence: CASAGQGVSEQYF.